These T cell receptor beta chains were read from a single sample in a study of shared clonotypes between healthy human individuals. Clones were sequenced by immunoSEQ multiplex PCR, and TCRdb holds only the in-frame ones, with some missing. The repertoire holds about 1.5 million clones, with approximately 98% as singletons. Sequenced material: naive CD4+ T cells sorted from blood. These receptors all come from a man aged 30-40 years in good health. CDR3s include the opening cysteine and the closing phenylalanine or tryptophan. The D gene is left open where the match is weak. Only some rows state a clone size, as once, few, many or a class for expanded clones.

j_gene: TRBJ2-1; v_gene: TRBV19; len: 20; d_gene: TRBD1; abundance: .; CDR3aa: CASNSRLRDRGLSSYNEQFF; CDR3nt: TGTGCCAGTAACTCCCGCCTTCGGGACAGGGGATTAAGCTCCTACAATGAGCAGTTCTTC
j_gene: TRBJ2-1; v_gene: TRBV7-3; len: 14; d_gene: TRBD2; abundance: once; CDR3aa: CASSTTGTSSEQFF; CDR3nt: TGTGCCAGCAGCACCACCGGGACTAGCTCTGAGCAGTTCTTC
j_gene: TRBJ2-7; v_gene: TRBV5-1; len: 13; d_gene: .; abundance: .; CDR3aa: CASSLEPNYEQYF; CDR3nt: TGCGCCAGCAGCTTGGAGCCGAACTACGAGCAGTACTTC
j_gene: TRBJ1-1; v_gene: TRBV28; len: 14; d_gene: .; abundance: .; CDR3aa: CASSLGGMNTEAFF; CDR3nt: TGTGCCAGCAGTTTAGGGGGTATGAACACTGAAGCTTTCTTT
j_gene: TRBJ2-1; v_gene: TRBV2; len: 15; d_gene: TRBD2; abundance: few; CDR3aa: CASSTSGRAYNEQFF; CDR3nt: TGTGCCAGCAGCACTAGCGGGAGGGCCTACAATGAGCAGTTCTTC
j_gene: TRBJ2-7; v_gene: TRBV4-3; len: 15; d_gene: TRBD2; abundance: .; CDR3aa: CASSQQREGTYEQYF; CDR3nt: TGCGCCAGCAGCCAACAGCGGGAGGGCACCTACGAGCAGTACTTC
j_gene: TRBJ1-1; v_gene: TRBV12-5; len: 14; d_gene: .; abundance: .; CDR3aa: CASGLVGQNTEAFF; CDR3nt: TGTGCTAGTGGTTTGGTAGGCCAGAACACTGAAGCTTTCTTT
j_gene: TRBJ2-7; v_gene: TRBV30; len: 13; d_gene: .; abundance: .; CDR3aa: CAWSVLEKGEQYF; CDR3nt: TGTGCCTGGAGTGTACTAGAAAAAGGCGAGCAGTACTTC
j_gene: TRBJ2-3; v_gene: TRBV20-1; len: 11; d_gene: .; abundance: .; CDR3aa: CSARRSDTQYF; CDR3nt: TGCAGTGCCCGCCGATCAGATACGCAGTATTTT
j_gene: TRBJ2-3; v_gene: TRBV29-1; len: 12; d_gene: .; abundance: .; CDR3aa: CSVVGRPDTQYF; CDR3nt: TGCAGCGTTGTGGGACGTCCAGATACGCAGTATTTT
j_gene: TRBJ2-3; v_gene: TRBV19; len: 14; d_gene: TRBD1; abundance: .; CDR3aa: CASSSTGVVDTQYF; CDR3nt: TGTGCCAGTAGCTCGACAGGGGTGGTGGATACGCAGTATTTT
j_gene: TRBJ1-2; v_gene: TRBV6-4; len: 14; d_gene: .; abundance: .; CDR3aa: CASRTRAGLDGYTF; CDR3nt: TGTGCCAGCAGAACAAGGGCCGGGCTGGATGGCTACACCTTC
j_gene: TRBJ2-5; v_gene: TRBV18; len: 15; d_gene: .; abundance: .; CDR3aa: CASSPETGHPETQYF; CDR3nt: TGTGCCAGCTCACCAGAAACAGGCCACCCAGAGACCCAGTACTTC
j_gene: TRBJ2-6; v_gene: TRBV29-1; len: 14; d_gene: .; abundance: .; CDR3aa: CSVGLFSGANVLTF; CDR3nt: TGCAGCGTAGGATTGTTCTCTGGGGCCAACGTCCTGACTTTC
j_gene: TRBJ2-7; v_gene: TRBV27; len: 15; d_gene: TRBD2; abundance: once; CDR3aa: CASSPGLVSSYEQYF; CDR3nt: TGTGCCAGCAGTCCGGGACTAGTGAGCTCCTACGAGCAGTACTTC
j_gene: TRBJ1-2; v_gene: TRBV10-2; len: 13; d_gene: TRBD1; abundance: .; CDR3aa: CASSEGTDYGYTF; CDR3nt: TGCGCCAGCAGTGAGGGGACAGACTATGGCTACACCTTC
j_gene: TRBJ2-4; v_gene: TRBV28; len: 17; d_gene: .; abundance: .; CDR3aa: CASSLHAGGLAKNIQYF; CDR3nt: TGTGCCAGCAGTCTCCATGCCGGGGGGCTAGCCAAAAACATTCAGTACTTC
j_gene: TRBJ1-5; v_gene: TRBV7-3; len: 10; d_gene: .; abundance: .; CDR3aa: CASSFKPQHF; CDR3nt: TGTGCCAGCAGCTTTAAGCCCCAGCATTTT
j_gene: TRBJ2-7; v_gene: TRBV11-3; len: 15; d_gene: TRBD1; abundance: .; CDR3aa: CASSLDGQDSYEQYF; CDR3nt: TGTGCCAGCAGCTTAGACGGACAGGACTCCTACGAGCAGTACTTC
j_gene: TRBJ2-1; v_gene: TRBV7-3; len: 17; d_gene: TRBD2; abundance: .; CDR3aa: CASSSLPGLAGDSEQFF; CDR3nt: TGTGCCAGCAGCTCACTACCGGGACTAGCGGGAGATAGTGAGCAGTTCTTC
j_gene: TRBJ2-5; v_gene: TRBV5-5; len: 13; d_gene: .; abundance: .; CDR3aa: CASSLASVETQYF; CDR3nt: TGTGCCAGCAGCTTGGCTAGCGTCGAGACCCAGTACTTC
j_gene: TRBJ1-4; v_gene: TRBV5-4; len: 15; d_gene: TRBD1; abundance: .; CDR3aa: CASSRNQGENEKLFF; CDR3nt: TGTGCCAGCAGCCGCAACCAGGGGGAAAATGAAAAACTGTTTTTT
j_gene: TRBJ2-7; v_gene: TRBV15; len: 15; d_gene: TRBD1; abundance: once; CDR3aa: CATSRQRTGYYEQYF; CDR3nt: TGTGCCACCAGCAGACAAAGGACAGGGTACTACGAGCAGTACTTC
j_gene: TRBJ2-3; v_gene: TRBV27; len: 14; d_gene: .; abundance: .; CDR3aa: CASSSLALQDTQYF; CDR3nt: TGTGCCAGCAGTTCTCTGGCATTGCAAGATACGCAGTATTTT
j_gene: TRBJ2-7; v_gene: TRBV6-5; len: 15; d_gene: .; abundance: .; CDR3aa: CASSYWWLSSYEQYF; CDR3nt: TGTGCCAGCAGTTACTGGTGGCTTAGCTCCTACGAGCAGTACTTC
j_gene: TRBJ1-1; v_gene: TRBV2; len: 13; d_gene: TRBD1; abundance: .; CDR3aa: CASKDRGGTEAFF; CDR3nt: TGTGCCAGCAAAGACAGGGGAGGGACTGAAGCTTTCTTT
j_gene: TRBJ1-2; v_gene: TRBV7-9; len: 14; d_gene: .; abundance: .; CDR3aa: CASSFPTATYGYTF; CDR3nt: TGTGCCAGCAGCTTTCCGACAGCGACCTATGGCTACACCTTC
j_gene: TRBJ1-5; v_gene: TRBV19; len: 12; d_gene: .; abundance: .; CDR3aa: CASSVPFQPQHF; CDR3nt: TGTGCCAGTAGCGTCCCATTTCAGCCCCAGCATTTT
j_gene: TRBJ2-3; v_gene: TRBV5-1; len: 15; d_gene: TRBD1; abundance: .; CDR3aa: CASSTGQGWVDTQYF; CDR3nt: TGCGCCAGCAGCACGGGACAGGGGTGGGTAGATACGCAGTATTTT
j_gene: TRBJ2-7; v_gene: TRBV7-2; len: 14; d_gene: .; abundance: .; CDR3aa: CASSLAGARYEQYF; CDR3nt: TGTGCCAGCAGCTTAGCGGGAGCCAGATACGAGCAGTACTTC
j_gene: TRBJ2-1; v_gene: TRBV11-2; len: 16; d_gene: TRBD1; abundance: .; CDR3aa: CASRPITGGADNEQFF; CDR3nt: TGTGCCAGCAGACCAATCACAGGGGGCGCGGACAATGAGCAGTTCTTC
j_gene: TRBJ2-7; v_gene: TRBV7-9; len: 15; d_gene: .; abundance: once; CDR3aa: CASSLSLNVYYEQYF; CDR3nt: TGTGCCAGCAGCTTATCCCTCAACGTCTACTACGAGCAGTACTTC
j_gene: TRBJ1-3; v_gene: TRBV18; len: 15; d_gene: .; abundance: .; CDR3aa: CASSRAQSTGNTIYF; CDR3nt: TGTGCCAGCTCACGCGCGCAAAGTACTGGAAACACCATATATTTT
j_gene: TRBJ2-1; v_gene: TRBV6-1; len: 15; d_gene: .; abundance: .; CDR3aa: CASRPILLSYNEQFF; CDR3nt: TGTGCCAGCAGGCCAATACTCCTCTCCTACAATGAGCAGTTCTTC
j_gene: TRBJ1-3; v_gene: TRBV7-2; len: 13; d_gene: .; abundance: .; CDR3aa: CASARESGNTIYF; CDR3nt: TGTGCCAGCGCTCGCGAATCTGGAAACACCATATATTTT
j_gene: TRBJ2-7; v_gene: TRBV5-8; len: 15; d_gene: .; abundance: .; CDR3aa: CASSLAARGVYEQYF; CDR3nt: TGTGCCAGCAGCTTAGCGGCCAGGGGCGTATACGAGCAGTACTTC
j_gene: TRBJ2-7; v_gene: TRBV20-1; len: 11; d_gene: TRBD2; abundance: .; CDR3aa: CSAPGGYEQYF; CDR3nt: TGCAGTGCCCCGGGGGGTTACGAGCAGTACTTC
j_gene: TRBJ2-5; v_gene: TRBV5-4; len: 15; d_gene: .; abundance: .; CDR3aa: CASSPDIKNRETQYF; CDR3nt: TGTGCCAGCAGCCCAGACATTAAGAACCGAGAGACCCAGTACTTC
j_gene: TRBJ2-7; v_gene: TRBV29-1; len: 15; d_gene: .; abundance: .; CDR3aa: CSVAGTDETYYEQYF; CDR3nt: TGCAGCGTTGCCGGGACCGACGAGACGTACTACGAGCAGTACTTC
j_gene: TRBJ1-1; v_gene: TRBV19; len: 17; d_gene: TRBD1; abundance: .; CDR3aa: CASTRLTGQGTNTEAFF; CDR3nt: TGTGCCAGTACCAGGCTTACGGGACAGGGGACGAACACTGAAGCTTTCTTT
j_gene: TRBJ1-1; v_gene: TRBV15; len: 17; d_gene: .; abundance: .; CDR3aa: CATSRDLGPAGDTEAFF; CDR3nt: TGTGCCACCAGCAGAGATCTGGGACCTGCCGGGGATACTGAAGCTTTCTTT
j_gene: TRBJ2-7; v_gene: TRBV7-9; len: 15; d_gene: TRBD2; abundance: .; CDR3aa: CASSLVVSGSYEQYF; CDR3nt: TGTGCCAGCAGCTTAGTGGTTAGCGGGAGCTACGAGCAGTACTTC
j_gene: TRBJ2-2; v_gene: TRBV11-2; len: 15; d_gene: .; abundance: .; CDR3aa: CASSLILANTGELFF; CDR3nt: TGTGCCAGCAGCTTAATACTCGCGAACACCGGGGAGCTGTTTTTT
j_gene: TRBJ1-1; v_gene: TRBV7-9; len: 14; d_gene: TRBD1; abundance: .; CDR3aa: CASSSTGGDTEAFF; CDR3nt: TGTGCCAGCAGCTCCACAGGGGGAGACACTGAAGCTTTCTTT
j_gene: TRBJ2-1; v_gene: TRBV6-1; len: 14; d_gene: .; abundance: .; CDR3aa: CASDSLSSYNEQFF; CDR3nt: TGTGCCAGCGATAGCTTGAGCTCCTACAATGAGCAGTTCTTC
j_gene: TRBJ2-1; v_gene: TRBV30; len: 12; d_gene: TRBD2; abundance: .; CDR3aa: CAWGNREEESFF; CDR3nt: TGTGCCTGGGGTAATCGGGAGGAGGAATCGTTCTTC
j_gene: TRBJ2-7; v_gene: TRBV10-1; len: 15; d_gene: .; abundance: .; CDR3aa: CASSSSSVPTYEQYF; CDR3nt: TGCGCCAGCAGTTCCTCTAGCGTCCCAACCTACGAGCAGTACTTC